A single sample gave rise to the 29 T cell receptor beta chains below, sequenced in a study of blood T cell repertoires in COVID-19. Clones were sequenced by immunoSEQ multiplex PCR, and TCRdb holds only the in-frame ones, with some missing. The data hold 260,000 or so clones, with roughly 79% observed a single time. The material sequenced was peripheral blood. The receptors derive from a woman at least 80 years old with COVID-19, enrolled during active disease.

The chain has TRBV19 and TRBJ2-5, with a weak D call TRBD1 (6 bases). Germline CDR1 LNHDA, CDR2 SQIVND (reference sequence). This CDR3 is built from 13 residues. V was shortened by 0 bases and J by 7 bases, with 9 bases between the two germline ends. CDR3 loop: CASSIDRGGTQYF. CDR3 DNA: TGTGCCAGTAGTATAGACAGGGGTGGGACCCAGTACTTC.

The J gene is TRBJ2-4, the V gene TRBV7-2, with a weak D call TRBD1 (5 bases). Trimming pared 0 bases from V and 0 bases from J, leaving 12 bases between. Germline assignment: CDR1 SGHTA and CDR2 FQGNSA. The CDR3 runs 17 residues. CDR3 residues: CASSLAPTGLAKNIQYF. Written as DNA, the CDR3 is TGTGCCAGCAGCTTAGCGCCTACAGGTCTAGCCAAAAACATTCAGTACTTC.

V gene TRBV6-1 combines with J gene TRBJ1-2; D is uncertain. The V gene's germline CDR1 is MNHNS and CDR2 SASEGT. This CDR3 has 12 amino acids. V shed 2 bases and J shed 12 bases, with 13 bases lying between them. The CDR3 nucleotides read TGTGCCAGCAGTGAAAGGGAAGGGAGACACACCTTC. Its protein is CASSEREGRHTF.

This chain uses TRBV6-5 with TRBJ2-2; TRBD1 agrees at 7 bases. Germline V gives CDR1 MNHEY, CDR2 SVGAGI. This CDR3 is 14 amino acids long. V was pared by 6 bases and J by 7 bases, with 8 bases of the junction left unmatched. The CDR3 bases are TGTGCCAGCAGCCCCAAGACAGGGATCGGGGAGCTGTTTTTT. Translated, it gives CASSPKTGIGELFF.

V is TRBV5-6 and J is TRBJ2-2; no firm D call. V lost 1 base to trimming and J lost 5 bases, with 9 bases between them. Germline CDR1 is SGHDT and CDR2 is YYEEEE. This CDR3 region has 14 residues. The CDR3 loop is CASSLLSDTGELFF. CDR3 nucleotide sequence: TGTGCCAGCAGCTTGTTGTCAGATACCGGGGAGCTGTTTTTT.

This clone was observed once. The V and J genes are TRBV2 and TRBJ2-5, with D maybe TRBD1 (5 bases). The V and J ends lost 2 bases and 6 bases respectively, with 16 bases between them. Per the germline V gene, CDR1 is SNHLY and CDR2 is FYNNEI. The CDR3 covers 15 residues. Here the CDR3 reads CASSETLGWGQTQYF. The DNA for the CDR3 is TGTGCCAGCAGTGAAACTCTTGGGTGGGGCCAGACCCAGTACTTC.

This clone showed up just a few times. Other nucleotide sequences in the sample specify the same CDR3. V and J are TRBV18 and TRBJ1-1; D gene uncertain. V shed 3 bases and J shed 0 bases, with 5 bases lying between them. The CDR3 covers 13 residues. Germline V CDR1 and CDR2: KGHSH, LQKENI. The CDR3 DNA follows: TGTGCCAGCTCACCGGCGGTGAACACTGAAGCTTTCTTT. Its protein is CASSPAVNTEAFF.

The chain carries TRBV7-9 and TRBJ1-2; 8 nucleotides align to TRBD1. The CDR3 is 13 residues long. Germline values: CDR1 SEHNR, CDR2 FQNEAQ (reference sequence). V lost 4 bases, J lost 8 bases, and 6 bases stayed unmatched. The DNA for the CDR3 is TGTGCCAGCAGCTCTCAGGGGGCCTGGGGCTACACCTTC. Encoded protein: CASSSQGAWGYTF.

The rearrangement joins TRBV6-5 to TRBJ1-1; possible D gene TRBD1, 5 bases. The CDR3 is made up of 11 amino acids. V was trimmed by 7 bases and J by 8 bases, leaving 11 bases between them. Germline assignment: CDR1 MNHEY and CDR2 SVGAGI. CDR3 in DNA: TGTGCCAGCAATAGCGGGGGGGAAGCTTTCTTT. It specifies CASNSGGEAFF.

Comments on this clone: A read error may produce the germline difference seen at one junction end. The chain uses TRBV5-1 and TRBJ1-1; D uncertain. CDR3 length: 11 residues. Germline V gene sequence: CDR1 SGHRS, CDR2 YFSETQ. The CDR3 sequence: CASTLDREAFF. CDR3 sequence (DNA): TGCGCCAGCACCTTGGACCGGGAAGCTTTCTTT.

This clone came up a few times. The genes are TRBV6-5 and TRBJ2-5, with D perhaps matching TRBD1 (5 bases). CDR3 length: 13 amino acids. V was pared by 6 bases and J by 8 bases, with 16 bases between. Germline V CDR1 and CDR2: MNHEY, SVGAGI. CDR3 nucleotides: TGTGCCAGCAGCACTCAGGGAAAAGGTACCCAGTACTTC. This gives the protein CASSTQGKGTQYF.

The V call is TRBV27, the J call TRBJ1-2; possibly TRBD1 for D (6 bases). Trimming took off 3 bases at V and 3 bases at J, with 8 bases between the two ends. Looked up from germline, CDR1 is MNHEY and CDR2 is SMNVEV (reference sequence). CDR3 length: 13 amino acids. CDR3 sequence: CASSFQGYYGYTF. Written as DNA, the CDR3 is TGTGCCAGCAGTTTCCAGGGGTACTATGGCTACACCTTC.

The rearrangement links TRBV27 to TRBJ2-3; 9 bases are shared with TRBD2. CDR3 length: 15 residues. Germline trimming cut 1 base from V and 1 base from J; bases unmatched to any gene: 0. Germline V gives CDR1 MNHEY, CDR2 SMNVEV (reference sequence). DNA for the CDR3: TGTGCCAGCAGTTTATGGACTAGCGGCACAGATACGCAGTATTTT. It specifies CASSLWTSGTDTQYF.

The chain couples TRBV19 to TRBJ1-2, with unresolved D. The CDR3 has 14 amino acids. Germline CDR1 and CDR2: LNHDA and SQIVND (reference sequence). Trimming took 4 bases from V and 4 from J, leaving 13 bases between them. CDR3 residues: CASSTSRESYGYTF. Here the CDR3 DNA reads TGTGCCAGTAGTACCTCTCGGGAAAGCTATGGCTACACCTTC.

This clone has only one observation. The genes are TRBV11-2 and TRBJ1-2, with 7 bases matching TRBD1. The V gene's germline CDR1 is SGHAT and CDR2 FQNNGV. The CDR3 is 15 amino acids. V gave up 5 bases and J gave up 4 bases; unmatched junction bases: 10. The CDR3 loop is CASSPGTVGGYGYTF. The CDR3 DNA reads TGTGCCAGCAGCCCCGGGACAGTTGGGGGCTATGGCTACACCTTC.

The chain uses TRBV7-9 and TRBJ1-1; D is perhaps TRBD1 (6 bases). Deletions cut 4 bases from V and 4 bases from J, with 10 bases between. The CDR3 has 13 amino acids. The V gene's germline CDR1 is SEHNR and CDR2 FQNEAQ (reference sequence). CDR3 nucleotides: TGTGCCAGCAGCTCAGGGGTATTCACTGAAGCTTTCTTT. It encodes CASSSGVFTEAFF.

The chain combines TRBV14 with TRBJ2-3; the D gene is possibly TRBD1 (5 bases). The CDR3 is made up of 14 amino acids. V was cut by 2 bases and J by 6 bases, with 12 bases left in between. From germline, CDR1 is SGHDN and CDR2 FVKESK. As DNA, the CDR3 is TGTGCCAGCAGCCAACCAGGGATGGGCGATACGCAGTATTTT. It specifies CASSQPGMGDTQYF.

The chain carries TRBV5-6 and TRBJ2-5; 7 nucleotides agree with TRBD1. This CDR3 region has 14 residues. After removal of 4 bases from V and 4 bases from J, the junction contained 7 bases not matched to a gene. Germline V gives CDR1 SGHDT, CDR2 YYEEEE. DNA for the CDR3: TGTGCCAGCAGCCTGTTCGGGGACAGAGAGACCCAGTACTTC. This sequence encodes CASSLFGDRETQYF.

CDR3 sequence: CASSARTGGVETQYF. The CDR3 region has the DNA TGTGCCAGCAGTGCCCGAACGGGAGGGGTGGAGACCCAGTACTTC. The genes are TRBV28 and TRBJ2-5; 8 bases match TRBD2. The CDR3 extends over 15 amino acids. After removal of 5 bases from V and 5 bases from J, the junction contained 10 bases not matched to a gene. The germline gives CDR1 MDHEN, CDR2 SYDVKM.

The V call is TRBV28, the J call TRBJ2-3; 9 positions agree with TRBD2. V dropped 5 bases and J dropped 5; count of bases not matched to a gene: 8. This CDR3 is built from 15 residues. CDR1 MDHEN and CDR2 SYDVKM come from the germline V gene. The CDR3 loop reads CASSVSGSRLDTQYF. CDR3 nucleotide sequence: TGTGCCAGCAGTGTTAGCGGGAGTCGTCTAGATACGCAGTATTTT.

The chain is built from TRBV7-2 and TRBJ2-5, with D possibly TRBD2 on 6 matching bases. CDR3 length: 13 residues. In germline, CDR1 is SGHTA, CDR2 FQGNSA. V lost 6 bases and J 1 base, leaving 9 bases between the germline ends. The CDR3 DNA follows: TGTGCCAGCAGTCAGGGACTCCAAGAGACCCAGTACTTC. Amino acids: CASSQGLQETQYF. The full variable domain, its missing parts supplied by reference TRBV7-2 and TRBJ2-5, is GAGVSQSPSNKVTEKGKDVELRCDPISGHTALYWYRQSLGQGLEFLIYFQGNSAPDKSGLPSDRFSAERTGGSVSTLTIQRTQQEDSAVYLCASSQGLQETQYFGPGTRLLVL.

The chain couples TRBV19 to TRBJ1-6, with 7 bases that match TRBD1. This CDR3 is 13 amino acids long. Germline lookup yields CDR1 LNHDA and CDR2 SQIVND (reference sequence). V trimming: 10 bases; J trimming: 8 bases; junction bases outside the gene matches: 8. In DNA, the CDR3 is TGTGCCACCTCCGGACAGGCGTATTCACCCCTCCACTTT. Its translation: CATSGQAYSPLHF.

CDR3 bases: TGTGCCAGCAGGCAGTCCGGAGGCACTGAAGCTTTCTTT. Its protein is CASRQSGGTEAFF. The V gene is TRBV3-1 (or the pseudogene TRBV3-2), the J gene TRBJ1-1; D call uncertain. Germline V gene sequence: CDR1 LGHDT, CDR2 YNNKEL (reference sequence). CDR3 length equals 13 residues. Deletions cut 6 bases from V and 4 bases from J, with 12 bases between.

V gene TRBV6-5 combines with J gene TRBJ2-7, with D perhaps TRBD1 (5 bases). The CDR3 loop spans 14 amino acids. V lost 8 bases and J 3 bases, leaving 17 bases between the germline ends. The germline CDR1 and CDR2 sequences are MNHEY and SVGAGI. The CDR3 region is CASREVRQNYEQYF. Here the CDR3 DNA reads TGTGCCAGCCGAGAGGTCCGACAGAACTACGAGCAGTACTTC.

The chain joins TRBV4-3 to TRBJ1-4; tentative D call: TRBD1 (5 bases). Germline V lookup: CDR1 LGHNA, CDR2 YSLEER. V lost 4 bases and J lost 8, with 14 bases in between. The CDR3 contains 14 residues. CDR3 DNA sequence: TGCGCCAGCAGCCCAGCAACAGGTCGAGAAAAACTGTTTTTT. This translates into CASSPATGREKLFF.

This chain links TRBV30 with TRBJ1-2, with unresolved D. Germline lookup yields CDR1 GTSNPN and CDR2 SVGIG (reference sequence). Trimming took 1 base from V and 8 from J, leaving 17 bases between them. The CDR3 loop spans 14 amino acids. CDR3 sequence reads: CAWSGLRKRGGYTF. CDR3 coding DNA: TGTGCCTGGAGTGGTCTTCGGAAACGAGGAGGCTACACCTTC.

V is TRBV6-2 or TRBV6-3 and J is TRBJ2-5, with TRBD2 identical over 7 bases. Germline V CDR1 and CDR2: MNHEY, SVGEGT. This CDR3 contains 15 residues. V was clipped by 4 bases and J by 1 base; unmatched bases: 6. The CDR3 coding sequence is TGTGCCAGCAGTTTCTCCAGCGGGACCCAAGAGACCCAGTACTTC. Protein: CASSFSSGTQETQYF.

V is TRBV19 and J is TRBJ2-6; 9 bases fit TRBD1. The CDR3 has 17 amino acids. V lost 7 bases to trimming and J lost 0 bases; unmatched junction nucleotides: 7. The V gene's germline CDR1 is LNHDA and CDR2 SQIVND (reference sequence). CDR3 sequence: CASTAGTGSSGANVLTF. For the CDR3, the DNA is TGTGCCAGTACTGCCGGGACAGGGAGCTCTGGGGCCAACGTCCTGACTTTC.

This chain uses TRBV11-1 with TRBJ2-7; D possibly corresponds to TRBD1 (6 bases). CDR1 is SGHAT, CDR2 FQDESV, per germline (reference sequence). Between the trimmed V and J ends, which lost 5 bases and 7 bases, there was a span of 12 bases. The CDR3 extends over 12 amino acids. CDR3 in amino acids: CASSPTGREQYF. The CDR3 nucleotides read TGTGCCAGCAGCCCGACAGGCCGGGAGCAGTACTTC.